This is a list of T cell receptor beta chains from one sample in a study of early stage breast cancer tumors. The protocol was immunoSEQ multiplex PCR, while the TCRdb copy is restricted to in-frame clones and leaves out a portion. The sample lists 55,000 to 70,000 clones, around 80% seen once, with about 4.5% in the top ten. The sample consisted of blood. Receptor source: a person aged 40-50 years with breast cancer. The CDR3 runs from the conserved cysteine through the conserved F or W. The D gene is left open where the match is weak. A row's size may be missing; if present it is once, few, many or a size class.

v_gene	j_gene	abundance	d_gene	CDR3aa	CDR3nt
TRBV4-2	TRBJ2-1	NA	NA	CASSQDSTGWYEQFF	TGTGCCAGCAGCCAAGATAGTACCGGTTGGTATGAGCAGTTCTTC
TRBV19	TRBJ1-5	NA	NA	CASSPDGRGRNQPQHF	TGTGCCAGTAGTCCGGATGGTCGGGGACGCAATCAGCCCCAGCATTTT
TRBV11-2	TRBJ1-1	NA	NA	CASSLDRLTEAFF	TGTGCCAGCAGCTTAGATCGGCTCACTGAAGCTTTCTTT
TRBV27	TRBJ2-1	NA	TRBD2	CASTQGLAYNEQFF	TGTGCCAGCACTCAAGGACTAGCGTACAATGAGCAGTTCTTC
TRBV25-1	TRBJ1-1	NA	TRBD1	CASSFDRDTEAFF	TGTGCCAGCAGCTTTGACAGGGACACTGAAGCTTTCTTT
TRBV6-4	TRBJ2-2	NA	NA	CASSPKNTGELFF	TGTGCCAGCAGCCCCAAAAACACCGGGGAGCTGTTTTTT
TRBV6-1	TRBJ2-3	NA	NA	CASSEDSVKTLDTQYF	TGTGCCAGCAGTGAGGATAGCGTCAAGACGTTGGATACGCAGTATTTT
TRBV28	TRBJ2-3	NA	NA	CASSRGATDTQYF	TGTGCCAGCAGCCGTGGGGCAACAGATACGCAGTATTTT
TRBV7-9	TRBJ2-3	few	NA	CASSGEWETPDTQYF	TGTGCCAGCAGCGGAGAGTGGGAGACCCCAGATACGCAGTATTTT
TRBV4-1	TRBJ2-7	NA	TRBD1	CASSQLTGATTYEQYF	TGCGCCAGCAGCCAACTGACAGGGGCGACTACCTACGAGCAGTACTTC
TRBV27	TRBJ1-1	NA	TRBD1	CASSPGQLTEAFF	TGTGCCAGCAGTCCGGGACAGCTTACTGAAGCTTTCTTT
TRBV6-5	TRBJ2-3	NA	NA	CASRRGRRTDTQYF	TGTGCCAGCAGGAGAGGCAGGCGCACAGATACGCAGTATTTT
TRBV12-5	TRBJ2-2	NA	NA	CASGLSGLGGVTGELFF	TGTGCTAGTGGTTTGAGCGGTTTGGGAGGAGTCACCGGGGAGCTGTTTTTT
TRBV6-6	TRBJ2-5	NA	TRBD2	CASSYASGSIGTQYF	TGTGCCAGCAGTTACGCTAGCGGGAGCATAGGGACCCAGTACTTC
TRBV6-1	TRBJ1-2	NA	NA	CASSRKGGSGYTF	TGTGCCAGCAGCCGAAAGGGAGGTTCGGGCTACACCTTC
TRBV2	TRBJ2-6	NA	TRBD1	CASSPRGQITGANVLTF	TGTGCCAGCAGTCCCCGGGGACAGATTACCGGGGCCAACGTCCTGACTTTC